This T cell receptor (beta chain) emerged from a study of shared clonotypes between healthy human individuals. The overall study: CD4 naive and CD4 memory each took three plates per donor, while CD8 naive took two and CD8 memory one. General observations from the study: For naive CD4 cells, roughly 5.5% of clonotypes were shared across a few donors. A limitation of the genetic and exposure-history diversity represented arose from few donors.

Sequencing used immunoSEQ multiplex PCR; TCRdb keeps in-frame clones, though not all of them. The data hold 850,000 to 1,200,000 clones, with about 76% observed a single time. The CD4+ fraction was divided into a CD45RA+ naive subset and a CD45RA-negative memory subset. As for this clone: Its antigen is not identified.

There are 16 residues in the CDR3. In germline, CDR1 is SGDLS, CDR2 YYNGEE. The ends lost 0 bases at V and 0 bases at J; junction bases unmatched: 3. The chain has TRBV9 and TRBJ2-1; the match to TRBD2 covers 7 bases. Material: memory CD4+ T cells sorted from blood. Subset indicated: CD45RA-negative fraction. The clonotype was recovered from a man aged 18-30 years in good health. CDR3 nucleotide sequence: TGTGCCAGCAGCGTAGAGGGCGGGAGCTCCTACAATGAGCAGTTCTTC. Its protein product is CASSVEGGSSYNEQFF.